This TCR beta chain came from a study of CD8+ T cells in alopecia areata. The CDR3 totals 15 residues. Germline values: CDR1 GTSNPN, CDR2 SVGIG (reference sequence). The ends lost 3 bases at V and 8 bases at J; junction bases unmatched: 9. Stated treatment: oral pan-JAK inhibitor, 5-10 mg twice daily. RNA was extracted and reverse transcribed into cDNA as the sequencing template. Generated by immunoSEQ multiplex PCR, the TCRdb table keeps only in-frame clones and is missing some. The sample includes 150,000 to 200,000 clones, approximately 55% of them seen just once. This material consisted of CD8+ T cells sorted from blood, taken at week 24, from a patient treated with tofacitinib. This TCR came from a human donor with alopecia areata. The chain carries TRBV30 and TRBJ2-1; 11 bases match TRBD2. CDR3 amino acids: CAWRATSGVLDEQFF. The CDR3 coding sequence is TGTGCCTGGAGAGCGACTAGCGGGGTTTTGGATGAGCAGTTCTTC.